This record concerns one TCR beta chain sequence. The data stem from a study of blood T cell repertoires in COVID-19. Within 2 weeks before study entry, exposed participants met a COVID-19 case. Original methodology: Reference gene primer amplification in the assay estimated nucleated cell counts. Libraries were prepared by immunoSEQ multiplex PCR; TCRdb keeps only in-frame clonotypes and omits some of them. The V and J calls and the clone size are those of that table, but D and trimming were determined from the DNA. The table lists 150,000 or so clones, 87% of them singletons. The V gene's germline CDR1 is MGHRA and CDR2 YSYEKL. The CDR3 is 15 residues long. V was trimmed by 0 bases and J by 6 bases, leaving 14 bases between them.

This TCR came from a woman aged 35 to 49 who had been exposed to COVID-19. The sample taken for sequencing was PBMCs or T cells enriched from blood (not recorded which). The chain is built from TRBV4-1 and TRBJ1-1; weak D call: TRBD1 (6 bases). CDR3 sequence: CASSQESSGGAEAFF. The DNA for the CDR3 is TGCGCCAGCAGCCAAGAGTCTTCGGGGGGCGCTGAAGCTTTCTTT.